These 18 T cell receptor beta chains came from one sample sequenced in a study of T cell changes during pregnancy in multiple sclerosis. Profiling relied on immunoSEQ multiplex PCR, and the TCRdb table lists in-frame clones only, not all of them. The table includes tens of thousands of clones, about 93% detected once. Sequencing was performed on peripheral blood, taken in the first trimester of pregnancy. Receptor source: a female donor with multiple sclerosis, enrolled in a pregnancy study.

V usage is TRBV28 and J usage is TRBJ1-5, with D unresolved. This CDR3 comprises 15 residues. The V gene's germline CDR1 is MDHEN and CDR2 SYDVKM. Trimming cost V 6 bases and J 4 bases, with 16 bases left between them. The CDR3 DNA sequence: TGTGCCAGCAGCCCCCTGACGGGTGGAAATCAGCCCCAGCATTTT. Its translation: CASSPLTGGNQPQHF. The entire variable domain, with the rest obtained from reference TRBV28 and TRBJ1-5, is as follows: DVKVTQSSRYLVKRTGEKVFLECVQDMDHENMFWYRQDPGLGLRLIYFSYDVKMKEKGDIPEGYSVSREKKERFSLILESASTNQTSMYLCASSPLTGGNQPQHFGDGTRLSIL.

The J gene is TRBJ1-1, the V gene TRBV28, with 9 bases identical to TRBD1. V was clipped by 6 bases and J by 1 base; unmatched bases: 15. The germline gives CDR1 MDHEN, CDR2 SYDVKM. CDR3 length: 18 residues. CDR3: CASRVLVDRGRTNTEAFF. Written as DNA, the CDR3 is TGTGCCAGCAGAGTTTTGGTGGACAGGGGTCGGACGAACACTGAAGCTTTCTTT.

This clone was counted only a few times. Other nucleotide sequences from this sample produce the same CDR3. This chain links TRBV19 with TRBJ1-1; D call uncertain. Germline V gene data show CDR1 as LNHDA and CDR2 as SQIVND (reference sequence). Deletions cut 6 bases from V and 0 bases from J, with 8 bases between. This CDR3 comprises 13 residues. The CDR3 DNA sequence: TGTGCCAGTAGCCCTTCCCTGAACACTGAAGCTTTCTTT. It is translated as CASSPSLNTEAFF. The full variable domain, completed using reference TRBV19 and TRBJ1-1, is DGGITQSPKYLFRKEGQNVTLSCEQNLNHDAMYWYRQDPGQGLRLIYYSQIVNDFQKGDIAEGYSVSREKKESFPLTVTSAQKNPTAFYLCASSPSLNTEAFFGQGTRLTVV.

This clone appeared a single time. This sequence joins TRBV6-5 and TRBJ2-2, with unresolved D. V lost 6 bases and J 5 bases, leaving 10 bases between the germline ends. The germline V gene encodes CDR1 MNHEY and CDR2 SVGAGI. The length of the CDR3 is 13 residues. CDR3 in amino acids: CASRKPRTGELFF. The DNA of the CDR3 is TGTGCCAGCAGAAAGCCGAGAACCGGGGAGCTGTTTTTT.

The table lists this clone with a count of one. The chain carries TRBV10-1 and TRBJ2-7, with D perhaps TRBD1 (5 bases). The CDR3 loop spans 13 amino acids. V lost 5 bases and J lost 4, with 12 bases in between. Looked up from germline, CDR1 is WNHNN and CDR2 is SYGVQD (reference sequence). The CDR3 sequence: CASSRQFDYEQYF. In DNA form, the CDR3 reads TGCGCCAGCAGTCGACAGTTCGATTACGAGCAGTACTTC.

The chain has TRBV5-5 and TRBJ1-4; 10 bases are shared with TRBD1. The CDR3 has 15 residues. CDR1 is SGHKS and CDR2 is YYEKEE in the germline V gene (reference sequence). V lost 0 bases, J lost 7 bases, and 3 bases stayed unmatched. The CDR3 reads CASSLGGTGVEKLFF. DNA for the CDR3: TGTGCCAGCAGCTTGGGAGGGACAGGGGTTGAAAAACTGTTTTTT.

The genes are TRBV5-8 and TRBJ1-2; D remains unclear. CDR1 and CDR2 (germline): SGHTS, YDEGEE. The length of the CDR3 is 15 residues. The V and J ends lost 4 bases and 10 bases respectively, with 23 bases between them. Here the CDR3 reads CASSIAPNRFSNYTF. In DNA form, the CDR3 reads TGTGCCAGCAGCATCGCGCCCAATAGATTCTCCAACTACACCTTC.

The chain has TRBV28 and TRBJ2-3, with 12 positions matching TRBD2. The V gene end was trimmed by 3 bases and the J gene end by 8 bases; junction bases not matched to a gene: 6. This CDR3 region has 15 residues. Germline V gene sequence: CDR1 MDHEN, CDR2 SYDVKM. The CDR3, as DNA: TGTGCCAGCAGTTTGACTAGCGGGAGATTGAGTACGCAGTATTTT. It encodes CASSLTSGRLSTQYF.

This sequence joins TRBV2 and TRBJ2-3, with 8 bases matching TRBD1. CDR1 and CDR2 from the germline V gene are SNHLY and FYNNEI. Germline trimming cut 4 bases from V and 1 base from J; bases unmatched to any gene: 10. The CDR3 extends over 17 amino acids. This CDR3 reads CASSAQDRAVGTDTQYF. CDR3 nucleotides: TGTGCCAGCAGTGCTCAGGACAGGGCGGTCGGCACAGATACGCAGTATTTT.

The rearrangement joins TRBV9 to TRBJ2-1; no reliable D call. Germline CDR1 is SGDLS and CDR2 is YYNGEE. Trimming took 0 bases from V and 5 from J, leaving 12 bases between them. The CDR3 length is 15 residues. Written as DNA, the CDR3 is TGTGCCAGCAGCGTAGATCTAGTCCGGGACAATGAGCAGTTCTTC. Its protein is CASSVDLVRDNEQFF.

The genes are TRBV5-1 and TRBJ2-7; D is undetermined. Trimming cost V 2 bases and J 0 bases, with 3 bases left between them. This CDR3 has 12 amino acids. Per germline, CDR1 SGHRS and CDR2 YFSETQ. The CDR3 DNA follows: TGCGCCAGCAGCTTTAGCTCCTACGAGCAGTACTTC. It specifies CASSFSSYEQYF.

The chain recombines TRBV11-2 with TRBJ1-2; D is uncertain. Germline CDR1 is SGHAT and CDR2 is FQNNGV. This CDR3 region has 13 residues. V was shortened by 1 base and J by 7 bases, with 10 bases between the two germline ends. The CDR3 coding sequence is TGTGCCAGCAGCTTAGGCGGGAAGGCTGGCTACACCTTC. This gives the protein CASSLGGKAGYTF.

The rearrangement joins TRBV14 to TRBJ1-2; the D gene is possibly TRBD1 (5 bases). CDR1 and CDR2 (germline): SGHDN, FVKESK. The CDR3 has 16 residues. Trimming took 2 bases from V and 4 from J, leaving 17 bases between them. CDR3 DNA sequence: TGTGCCAGCAGCCAAATCACAGGCGGGGGTGGCTATGGCTACACCTTC. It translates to CASSQITGGGGYGYTF.

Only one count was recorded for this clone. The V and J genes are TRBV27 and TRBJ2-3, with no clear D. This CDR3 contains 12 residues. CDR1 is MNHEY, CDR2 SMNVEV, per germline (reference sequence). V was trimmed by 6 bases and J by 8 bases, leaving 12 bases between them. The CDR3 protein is CASSFPPGTQYF. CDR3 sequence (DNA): TGTGCCAGCAGCTTCCCCCCCGGTACGCAGTATTTT.

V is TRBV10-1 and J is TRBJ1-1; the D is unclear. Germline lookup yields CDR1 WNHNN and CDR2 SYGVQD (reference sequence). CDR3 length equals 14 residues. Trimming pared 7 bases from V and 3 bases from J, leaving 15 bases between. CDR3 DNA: TGCGCCAGCATTAAGGGCTTGCGGGACACTGAAGCTTTCTTT. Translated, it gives CASIKGLRDTEAFF.

CDR3 protein: CASSRVEGAGANVLTF. Here the CDR3 DNA reads TGTGCCAGCAGCCGAGTTGAGGGGGCCGGGGCCAACGTCCTGACTTTC. The chain carries TRBV11-2 and TRBJ2-6; TRBD1 matches at 7 bases. This CDR3 contains 16 residues. Per germline, CDR1 SGHAT and CDR2 FQNNGV. V lost 5 bases and J lost 4; bases outside the gene matches: 8.

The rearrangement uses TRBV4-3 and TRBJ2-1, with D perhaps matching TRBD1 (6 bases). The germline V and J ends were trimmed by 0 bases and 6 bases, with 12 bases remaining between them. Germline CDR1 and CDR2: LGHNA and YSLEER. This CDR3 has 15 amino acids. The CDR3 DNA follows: TGCGCCAGCAGCCAAGATAGAGGCAGGGGCAATGAGCAGTTCTTC. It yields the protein CASSQDRGRGNEQFF.

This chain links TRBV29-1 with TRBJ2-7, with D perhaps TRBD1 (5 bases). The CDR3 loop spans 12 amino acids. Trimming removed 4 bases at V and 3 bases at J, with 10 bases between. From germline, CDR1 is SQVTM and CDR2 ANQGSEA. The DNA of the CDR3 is TGCAGCGTTGTAGACAGTGACTACGAGCAGTACTTC. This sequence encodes CSVVDSDYEQYF.